Below are 11 T cell receptor beta chains sequenced from a single sample in a study of tumor-infiltrating lymphocytes in primary liver carcinoma. The authors took blood RNA from unsorted whole blood and also extracted germline DNA. cDNA specific to TCR beta was made from 450 to 500 ng of total RNA, with a constant-region primer employed for priming. Slightly modified ARM-PCR served as the procedure for the TCR beta libraries. These libraries came from three rounds of nested multiplex PCR. For approximately 9 cycles apiece, the opening two PCR rounds ran with TRBV1-TRBV30 forward primers and a C-beta reverse primer. TCRdb reanalysed the multiplex PCR reads using MiXCR and keeps one entry per CDR3 protein. The sample holds 180,000 or so distinct CDR3 sequences, roughly three fifths seen once. Specimen: peripheral blood. The origin of the receptors is a man aged 40-49 years with primary liver carcinoma and hepatitis B virus infection.

This clonotype appeared a few times. J is TRBJ2-1 and V is TRBV5-6; no clear D gene. The CDR3 is 13 amino acids. Looked up from germline, CDR1 is SGHDT and CDR2 is YYEEEE. V lost 0 bases and J lost 4, with 5 bases in between. CDR3 in amino acids: CASSLDLYNEQFF. As DNA, the CDR3 is TGTGCCAGCAGCTTGGATCTTTACAATGAGCAGTTCTTC.

The V call is TRBV29-1, the J call TRBJ2-5, with D maybe TRBD1 (5 bases). The V end lost 6 bases, the J end lost 4 bases, and 18 bases lay between the germline ends. CDR1 is SQVTM, CDR2 ANQGSEA, per germline. CDR3 length: 14 residues. For the CDR3, the DNA is TGCAGCGTAGGACGGACATTTGGGGTAGAGACCCAGTACTTC. It yields the protein CSVGRTFGVETQYF.

In its sample, this clonotype was seen a few times. The rearrangement joins TRBV12-3 or TRBV12-4 to TRBJ2-3; no reliable D call. The V and J ends lost 6 bases and 5 bases respectively, with 9 bases between them. The CDR3 length is 12 residues. CDR3 residues: CASSSTLDTQYF. For the CDR3, the DNA is TGTGCCAGCAGCTCGACATTAGATACGCAGTATTTT.

The CDR3 DNA reads as TGTGCCAGCAGCTTTCAGGGCTACTCCTCCTACAATGAGCAGTTCTTC. Its translation is CASSFQGYSSYNEQFF. The gene calls are TRBV11-2 and TRBJ2-1; D possibly corresponds to TRBD1 (5 bases). V was trimmed by 3 bases and J by 0 bases, leaving 12 bases between them. This CDR3 has 16 amino acids. Germline V lookup: CDR1 SGHAT, CDR2 FQNNGV.

In the case of this clonotype: One junction end does not reproduce the germline sequence, and a read error may be involved. The chain combines TRBV10-3 with TRBJ2-3, with a weak D call TRBD2 (5 bases). Germline CDR1 ENHRY, CDR2 SYGVKD. The CDR3 is 13 residues long. The CDR3 spells CAISDTSTDTLYF. The CDR3 nucleotides are TGTGCCATCAGTGACACTAGTACAGATACGCTGTATTTT.

V usage is TRBV12-3 or TRBV12-4 and J usage is TRBJ1-6; maybe TRBD1 (5 bases). The CDR3 loop spans 14 amino acids. V lost 2 bases to trimming and J lost 8 bases, with 10 bases between them. CDR3 loop: CASSLQGIDSPLHF. The CDR3 nucleotides are TGTGCCAGCAGTTTACAGGGTATTGATTCACCCCTCCACTTT.

With regard to this clonotype: This clone may be a read error of a much larger clone one base away. This sequence joins TRBV6-1 and TRBJ2-7; TRBD2 matches 8 bases. From germline, CDR1 is MNHNS and CDR2 SASEGT. The CDR3 is 15 residues long. V trimming: 7 bases; J trimming: 2 bases; junction bases outside the gene matches: 10. CDR3 bases: TGTGCCAGCACCGACAGGACTAGCAGTACCTACGAGCAGTACTTC. This translates into CASTDRTSSTYEQYF.

This clonotype showed up just a few times. The chain is built from TRBV6-6 and TRBJ1-6; the D is unclear. Per germline, CDR1 MNHNY and CDR2 SVGAGI (reference sequence). The V end lost 4 bases, the J end lost 13 bases, and 11 bases lay between the germline ends. The CDR3 runs to 12 residues. CDR3 coding DNA: TGTGCCAGCAGTTCACCCGACACCCCCCTCCACTTT. Encoded protein: CASSSPDTPLHF.

The sample holds a few counts of this clonotype. This may come from a read error, since a much larger clone is one base off. The chain couples TRBV11-2 to TRBJ2-3; no reliable D call. The CDR3 length is 12 residues. The germline CDR1 and CDR2 sequences are SGHAT and FQNNGV. The CDR3 DNA reads TGTGTCAGCAGCTTATCGTCAGATACGCAGTATTTT. This codes for CVSSLSSDTQYF.

The chain links TRBV7-9 to TRBJ2-7; tentatively, D is TRBD2 (6 bases). The CDR3 covers 14 residues. CDR1 and CDR2 (germline): SEHNR, FQNEAQ (reference sequence). With 5 bases removed from V and 6 bases from J, the gap between germline ends came to 17 bases. The CDR3 region is CASSGTPFPGEQYF. The CDR3 coding sequence is TGTGCCAGCAGCGGGACTCCCTTTCCGGGCGAGCAGTACTTC. The full variable domain, completed using reference TRBV7-9 and TRBJ2-7, is DTGVSQNPRHKITKRGQNVTFRCDPISEHNRLYWYRQTLGQGPEFLTYFQNEAQLEKSRLLSDRFSAERPKGSFSTLEIQRTEQGDSAMYLCASSGTPFPGEQYFGPGTRLTVT.

This clonotype has ten or more counts. J is TRBJ2-4 and V is TRBV11-2; D is perhaps TRBD1 or TRBD2 (5 bases each). Germline CDR1 SGHAT, CDR2 FQNNGV. This CDR3 is 15 amino acids long. The V end was cut by 4 bases, the J end by 1 base, with 11 bases between. The CDR3 spells CASSWDERAKNIQYF. CDR3 nucleotide sequence: TGTGCCAGCAGCTGGGACGAACGGGCCAAAAACATTCAGTACTTC. The full variable domain, completed using reference TRBV11-2 and TRBJ2-4, is EAGVAQSPRYKIIEKRQSVAFWCNPISGHATLYWYQQILGQGPKLLIQFQNNGVVDDSQLPKDRFSAERLKGVDSTLKIQPAKLEDSAVYLCASSWDERAKNIQYFGAGTRLSVL.